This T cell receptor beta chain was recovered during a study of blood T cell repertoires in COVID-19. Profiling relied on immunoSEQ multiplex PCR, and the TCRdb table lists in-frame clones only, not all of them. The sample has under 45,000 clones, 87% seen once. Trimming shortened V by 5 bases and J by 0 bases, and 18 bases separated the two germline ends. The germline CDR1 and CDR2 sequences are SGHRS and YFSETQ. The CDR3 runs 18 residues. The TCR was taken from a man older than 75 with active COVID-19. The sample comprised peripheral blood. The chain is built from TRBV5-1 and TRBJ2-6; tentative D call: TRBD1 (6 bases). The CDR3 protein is CASSPVPGAYSGANVLTF. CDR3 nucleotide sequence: TGCGCCAGCAGTCCTGTCCCAGGGGCCTACTCTGGGGCCAACGTCCTGACTTTC.